The rows below give T cell receptor beta chains drawn from one sample of a study of shared clonotypes between healthy human individuals. Here immunoSEQ multiplex PCR was the method, and the copy in TCRdb shows in-frame clones only, minus some. The sample includes about 610,000 clones, 97% of them seen just once. The sequencing input was naive CD4+ T cells sorted from blood. All receptors derive from a woman in her twenties or thirties in good health. The CDR3 runs from the conserved cysteine through the conserved F or W. A D gene is named only where the DNA matches it firmly. Clone size is shown for a subset of rows, as once, few, many or a class of expanded clone.

v_gene	d_gene	abundance	j_gene	CDR3aa	CDR3nt
TRBV2	TRBD1	-	TRBJ1-2	CASSYIRQGGSYGYTF	TGTGCCAGCAGTTATATCAGACAGGGAGGTAGCTATGGCTACACCTTC
TRBV27	-	-	TRBJ1-5	CATGEGAGNQPQHF	TGTGCCACTGGGGAGGGTGCGGGCAATCAGCCCCAGCATTTT
TRBV18	-	-	TRBJ1-2	CASSLQVTTHNYGYTF	TGTGCCAGCTCACTCCAGGTGACAACCCATAACTATGGCTACACCTTC
TRBV5-4	-	once	TRBJ2-1	CASSLPGADEQFF	TGTGCCAGCAGCTTGCCTGGGGCCGATGAGCAGTTCTTC
TRBV6-7	TRBD1	-	TRBJ1-2	CASSPGQAIGYTF	TGTGCCAGCAGTCCCGGACAGGCCATTGGCTACACCTTC
TRBV5-1	TRBD2	-	TRBJ2-7	CASSSLAGGPNEQYF	TGCGCCAGCAGCTCCTTAGCGGGAGGGCCGAACGAGCAGTACTTC
TRBV5-1	-	-	TRBJ2-7	CASSLGTLLVNEQYF	TGCGCCAGCAGCTTGGGTACCCTCTTGGTTAACGAGCAGTACTTC
TRBV30	TRBD2	once	TRBJ2-7	CAWSVRGPFPSGIYEQYF	TGTGCCTGGAGTGTACGAGGGCCGTTTCCTAGCGGGATTTACGAGCAGTACTTC
TRBV6-5	-	-	TRBJ1-2	CASSYSIQGKNYGYTF	TGTGCCAGCAGTTACTCGATCCAGGGGAAAAACTATGGCTACACCTTC
TRBV28	-	-	TRBJ1-2	CASSLRLGYTF	TGTGCCAGCAGTTTACGTTTAGGCTACACCTTC
TRBV2	TRBD1	-	TRBJ1-3	CASKPGTGEYTIYF	TGTGCCAGCAAGCCCGGGACAGGGGAGTACACCATATATTTT
TRBV2	-	-	TRBJ2-5	CASRSRARNRGGPEETQYF	TGTGCCAGCAGGAGCCGGGCGCGAAACAGGGGGGGACCAGAAGAGACCCAGTACTTC
TRBV6-1	-	-	TRBJ2-7	CASSPQSYEQYF	TGTGCCAGTAGTCCCCAGTCCTACGAGCAGTACTTC
TRBV10-3	-	once	TRBJ2-3	CAISEPGTDTQYF	TGTGCCATCAGTGAACCGGGTACAGATACGCAGTATTTT
TRBV5-1	-	-	TRBJ1-1	CASSGILQGNTEAFF	TGCGCCAGCAGCGGCATCCTACAGGGGAACACTGAAGCTTTCTTT
TRBV19	-	-	TRBJ2-1	CASSIMVTSYNEQFF	TGTGCCAGTAGTATAATGGTTACCTCCTACAATGAGCAGTTCTTC
TRBV28	TRBD1	-	TRBJ1-5	CASSLGTGSPRRNQPQHF	TGTGCCAGCAGTTTAGGGACAGGGTCCCCTAGGCGCAATCAGCCCCAGCATTTT
TRBV6-5	-	-	TRBJ2-1	CASSSSFKGNEQFF	TGTGCCAGCAGTTCATCTTTCAAAGGGAATGAGCAGTTCTTC
TRBV27	-	-	TRBJ1-2	CASRQNRPGPLGSGYTF	TGTGCCAGCAGACAAAACCGACCGGGACCGCTTGGGAGTGGCTACACCTTC
TRBV6-5	TRBD1	-	TRBJ2-7	CASSFGQGSPYEQYF	TGTGCCAGCAGTTTTGGACAGGGGTCTCCCTACGAGCAGTACTTC
TRBV19	-	-	TRBJ1-2	CASTQAGAVDGYTF	TGTGCCAGTACCCAGGCAGGGGCTGTGGATGGCTACACCTTC
TRBV4-2	-	-	TRBJ2-7	CASSPGGTYYEQYF	TGTGCCAGCAGCCCCGGCGGGACTTACTACGAGCAGTACTTC
TRBV27	-	-	TRBJ2-7	CASSLEGEQYF	TGTGCCAGCAGTCTGGAGGGTGAGCAGTACTTC
TRBV5-4	-	-	TRBJ1-2	CASKRLPGKTYGYTF	TGTGCCAGCAAGCGACTACCAGGAAAGACCTATGGCTACACCTTC
TRBV30	-	-	TRBJ1-4	CAWQSGQRNEKLFF	TGTGCCTGGCAGTCCGGACAGCGTAATGAAAAACTGTTTTTT
TRBV5-1	-	-	TRBJ2-1	CASSPPRPAAYEQFF	TGCGCCAGCAGCCCCCCCCGGCCAGCGGCTTATGAGCAGTTCTTC